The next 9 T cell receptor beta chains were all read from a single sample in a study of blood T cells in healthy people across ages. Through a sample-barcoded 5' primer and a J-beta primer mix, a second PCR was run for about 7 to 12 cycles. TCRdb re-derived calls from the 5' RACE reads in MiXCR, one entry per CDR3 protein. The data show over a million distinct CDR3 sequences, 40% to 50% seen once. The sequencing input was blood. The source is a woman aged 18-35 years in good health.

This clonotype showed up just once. CDR3 sequence reads: CASSQVGVLAGTYEQYF. The CDR3, as DNA: TGTGCCAGCAGCCAAGTAGGTGTCCTAGCGGGGACGTACGAGCAGTACTTC. V and J are TRBV3-1 and TRBJ2-7, with 9 bases that match TRBD2. The germline gives CDR1 LGHDT, CDR2 YNNKEL (reference sequence). Trimming removed 1 base from V and 4 bases from J; junction bases left unmatched: 11. The CDR3 runs 17 residues.

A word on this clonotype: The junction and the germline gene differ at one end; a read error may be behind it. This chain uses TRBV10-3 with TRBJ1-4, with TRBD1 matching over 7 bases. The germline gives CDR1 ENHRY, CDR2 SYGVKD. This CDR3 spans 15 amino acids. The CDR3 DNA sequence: TGTGTCATCAGTGACGGGACAGTGTCTCAAGAAAAACTGTTTTTT. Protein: CVISDGTVSQEKLFF.

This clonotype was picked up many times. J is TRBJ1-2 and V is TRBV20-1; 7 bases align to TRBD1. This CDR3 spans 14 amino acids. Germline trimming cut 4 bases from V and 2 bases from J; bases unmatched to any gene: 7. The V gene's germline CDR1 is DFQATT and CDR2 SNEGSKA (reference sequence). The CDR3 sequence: CSAKSGQFNYGYTF. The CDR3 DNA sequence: TGCAGTGCTAAATCGGGACAGTTCAACTATGGCTACACCTTC.

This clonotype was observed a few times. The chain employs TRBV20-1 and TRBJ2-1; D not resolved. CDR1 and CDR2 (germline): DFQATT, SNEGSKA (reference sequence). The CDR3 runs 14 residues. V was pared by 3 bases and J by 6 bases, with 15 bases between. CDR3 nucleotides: TGCAGTGCTAGTGAGCTCCAGCGTAGCAATGAGCAGTTCTTC. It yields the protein CSASELQRSNEQFF.

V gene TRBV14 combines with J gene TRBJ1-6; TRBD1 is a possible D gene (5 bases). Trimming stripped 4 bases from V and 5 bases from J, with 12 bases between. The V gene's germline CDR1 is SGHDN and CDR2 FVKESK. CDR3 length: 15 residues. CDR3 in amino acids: CASSPRDGHNSPLHF. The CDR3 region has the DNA TGTGCCAGCAGCCCTCGGGACGGACATAATTCACCCCTCCACTTT.

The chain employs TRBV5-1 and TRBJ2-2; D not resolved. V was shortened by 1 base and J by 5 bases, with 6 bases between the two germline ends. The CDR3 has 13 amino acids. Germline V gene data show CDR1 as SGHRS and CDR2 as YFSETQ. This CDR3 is CASSLPQTGELFF. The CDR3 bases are TGCGCCAGCAGCTTGCCACAAACCGGGGAGCTGTTTTTT.

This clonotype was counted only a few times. CDR3 protein: CASSTSSADTQYF. The CDR3 DNA is TGTGCCAGCAGCACAAGCTCCGCCGATACGCAGTATTTT. The chain joins TRBV11-2 to TRBJ2-3, with D uncertain. V was pared by 5 bases and J by 6 bases, with 12 bases between. The length of the CDR3 is 13 residues. Germline V gene sequence: CDR1 SGHAT, CDR2 FQNNGV.

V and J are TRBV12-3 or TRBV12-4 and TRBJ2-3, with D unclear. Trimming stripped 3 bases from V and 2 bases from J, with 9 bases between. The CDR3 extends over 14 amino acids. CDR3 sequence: CASSLALHTDTQYF. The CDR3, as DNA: TGTGCCAGCAGTTTGGCCTTACACACAGATACGCAGTATTTT.

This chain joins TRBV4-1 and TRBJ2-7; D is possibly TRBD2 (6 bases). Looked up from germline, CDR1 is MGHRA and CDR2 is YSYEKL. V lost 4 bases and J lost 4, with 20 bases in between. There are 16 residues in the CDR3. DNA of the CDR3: TGCGCCAGCAGCCTAACCCTCCCTAGTCGGGGGTACGAGCAGTACTTC. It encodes CASSLTLPSRGYEQYF.